Given below is one T cell receptor beta chain in context. These data come from a study of blood T cells in healthy people across ages. V was trimmed by 1 base and J by 4 bases, leaving 10 bases between them. The germline V gene has CDR1 SGHTA and CDR2 FQGNSA. This CDR3 is built from 14 residues. With a J-beta primer mix and a sample-barcoded 5' primer, a second PCR ran about 7 to 12 cycles. In TCRdb, the 5' RACE reads were re-called with MiXCR into one record per CDR3 protein. The table records some 1.4 million distinct CDR3 sequences, 42% of them present only once. Sequencing was done on a sample of blood. The clonotype was recovered from a woman between 18 and 29 years old in good health. The chain combines TRBV7-2 with TRBJ1-2; unclear D gene. CDR3 coding DNA: TGTGCCAGCAGCTTAGACGGCAGCCTCTATGGCTACACCTTC. Its protein product is CASSLDGSLYGYTF.